This record concerns one T cell receptor beta chain sequence. These data belong to a study of Ad26.COV2.S vaccination and SARS-CoV-2 variants. The treatment is: roughly 18 received Ad26.COV2.S at low or high dose, single or two shots; about 5 received placebo; per-sample allocation not given. The investigators took samples on day 63 after the first vaccine or placebo injection. Donor was an adult aged 18-55 years in Boston. Assay used: immunoSEQ multiplex PCR; TCRdb lists only in-frame clones, some missing. This sample has roughly 380,000 clones, with roughly 87% found just once. Looked up from germline, CDR1 is SGHRS and CDR2 is YFSETQ. Trimming removed 3 bases from V and 5 bases from J, with 15 bases in between. The CDR3 sequence is 14 residues long.

This specimen consisted of peripheral blood, obtained in a trial of Ad26.COV2.S vaccine versus placebo. The rearrangement joins TRBV5-1 to TRBJ2-7; D possibly corresponds to TRBD2 (6 bases). The origin of this receptor is a person aged 18-65 years who received the Ad26.COV2.S COVID-19 vaccine or a placebo. CDR3 loop: CASSWIRGFDEQYF. CDR3 DNA: TGCGCCAGCAGCTGGATACGGGGGTTCGACGAGCAGTACTTC.